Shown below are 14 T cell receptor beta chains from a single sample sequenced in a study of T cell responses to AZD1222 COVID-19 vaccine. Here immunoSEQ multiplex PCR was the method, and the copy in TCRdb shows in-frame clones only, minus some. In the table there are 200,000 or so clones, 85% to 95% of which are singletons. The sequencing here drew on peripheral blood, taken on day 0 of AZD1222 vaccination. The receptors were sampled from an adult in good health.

For the CDR3, the DNA is TGTGCCAGCAGCCTGGGGGGACAGGACTATGGCTACACCTTC. Encoded protein: CASSLGGQDYGYTF. This chain uses TRBV6-5 with TRBJ1-2; 8 bases match TRBD1. Losses at the gene ends were 6 bases for V and 3 bases for J; bases not matched to a gene: 6. The CDR3 consists of 14 residues. Per germline, CDR1 MNHEY and CDR2 SVGAGI.

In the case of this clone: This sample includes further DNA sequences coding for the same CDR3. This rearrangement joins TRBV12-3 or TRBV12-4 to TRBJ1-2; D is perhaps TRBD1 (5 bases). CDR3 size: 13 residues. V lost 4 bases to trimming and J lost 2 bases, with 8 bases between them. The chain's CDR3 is CASSSTGNYGYTF. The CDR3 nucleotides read TGTGCCAGCAGTTCTACAGGAAACTATGGCTACACCTTC.

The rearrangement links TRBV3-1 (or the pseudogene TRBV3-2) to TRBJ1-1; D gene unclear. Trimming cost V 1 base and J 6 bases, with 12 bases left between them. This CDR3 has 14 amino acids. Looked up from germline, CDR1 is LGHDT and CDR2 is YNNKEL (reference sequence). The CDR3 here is CASSQGPSAPEAFF. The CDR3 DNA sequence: TGTGCCAGCAGCCAAGGACCCTCGGCTCCTGAAGCTTTCTTT.

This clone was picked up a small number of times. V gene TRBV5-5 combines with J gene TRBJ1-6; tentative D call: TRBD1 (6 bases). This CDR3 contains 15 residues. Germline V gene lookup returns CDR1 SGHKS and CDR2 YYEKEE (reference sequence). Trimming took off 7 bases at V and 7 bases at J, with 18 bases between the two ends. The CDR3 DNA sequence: TGTGCCAGCTCCCGAGGGGGGGTGCGAAATTCACCCCTCCACTTT. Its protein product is CASSRGGVRNSPLHF. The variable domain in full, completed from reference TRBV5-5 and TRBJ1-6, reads DAGVTQSPTHLIKTRGQQVTLRCSPISGHKSVSWYQQVLGQGPQFIFQYYEKEERGRGNFPDRFSARQFPNYSSELNVNALLLGDSALYLCASSRGGVRNSPLHFGNGTRLTVT.

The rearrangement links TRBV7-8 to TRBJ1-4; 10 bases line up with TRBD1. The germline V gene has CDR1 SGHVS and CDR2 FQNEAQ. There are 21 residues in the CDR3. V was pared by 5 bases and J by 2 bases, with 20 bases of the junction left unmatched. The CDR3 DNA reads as TGTGCCAGCAGCCCGAAGACCCGGGTGGACAGGGGGAAGTGGACTAATGAAAAACTGTTTTTT. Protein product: CASSPKTRVDRGKWTNEKLFF.

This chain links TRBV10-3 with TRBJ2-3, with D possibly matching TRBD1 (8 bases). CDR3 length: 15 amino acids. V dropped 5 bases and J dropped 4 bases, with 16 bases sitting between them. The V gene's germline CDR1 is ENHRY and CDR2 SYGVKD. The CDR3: CAISTGGGTADTQYF. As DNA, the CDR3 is TGTGCCATCAGTACAGGGGGGGGGACGGCAGATACGCAGTATTTT.

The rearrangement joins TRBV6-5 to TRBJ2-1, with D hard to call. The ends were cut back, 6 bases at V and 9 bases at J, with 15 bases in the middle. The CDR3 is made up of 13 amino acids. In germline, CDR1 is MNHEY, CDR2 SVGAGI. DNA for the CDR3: TGTGCCAGCAGCCGCTCGAACAATGCTGAGCAGTTCTTC. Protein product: CASSRSNNAEQFF.

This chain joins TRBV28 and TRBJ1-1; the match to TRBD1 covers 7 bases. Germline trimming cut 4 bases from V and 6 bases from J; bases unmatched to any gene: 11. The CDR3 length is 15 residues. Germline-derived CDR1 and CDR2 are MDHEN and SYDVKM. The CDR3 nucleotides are TGTGCCAGCAGTTACGACAGGGTCCGGGGCGCTGAAGCTTTCTTT. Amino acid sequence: CASSYDRVRGAEAFF.

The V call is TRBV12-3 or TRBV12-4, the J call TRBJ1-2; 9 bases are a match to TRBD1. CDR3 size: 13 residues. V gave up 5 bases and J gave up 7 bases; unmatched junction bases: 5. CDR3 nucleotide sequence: TGTGCCAGCAGTCCTCGACAGGGGGGTGGCTACACCTTC. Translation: CASSPRQGGGYTF.

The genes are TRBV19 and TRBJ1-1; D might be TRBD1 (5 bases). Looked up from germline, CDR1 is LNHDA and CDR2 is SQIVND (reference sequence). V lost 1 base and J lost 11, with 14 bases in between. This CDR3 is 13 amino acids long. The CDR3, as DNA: TGTGCCAGTAGTATAGGTTGGGGGAGCTTGGCTTTCTTT. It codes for CASSIGWGSLAFF.

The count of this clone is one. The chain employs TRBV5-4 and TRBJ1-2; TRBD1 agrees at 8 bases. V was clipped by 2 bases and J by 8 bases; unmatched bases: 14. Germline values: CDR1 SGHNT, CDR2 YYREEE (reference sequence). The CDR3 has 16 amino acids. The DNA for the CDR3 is TGTGCCAGCAGCTTCGGACAGGGAAAGCTGAATTTAGGCTACACCTTC. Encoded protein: CASSFGQGKLNLGYTF.

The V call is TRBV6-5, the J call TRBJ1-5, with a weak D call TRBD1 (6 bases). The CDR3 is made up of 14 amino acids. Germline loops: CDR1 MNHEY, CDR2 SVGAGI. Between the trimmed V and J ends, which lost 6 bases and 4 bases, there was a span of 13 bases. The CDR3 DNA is TGTGCCAGCAGACAAAGGGGGGGGAATCAGCCCCAGCATTTT. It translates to CASRQRGGNQPQHF.

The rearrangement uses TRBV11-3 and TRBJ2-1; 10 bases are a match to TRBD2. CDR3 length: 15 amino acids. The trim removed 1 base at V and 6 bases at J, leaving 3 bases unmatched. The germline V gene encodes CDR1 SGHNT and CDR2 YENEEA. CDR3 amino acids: CASSLASGSRNEQFF. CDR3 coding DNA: TGTGCCAGCAGCTTAGCTAGCGGGAGTCGCAATGAGCAGTTCTTC.

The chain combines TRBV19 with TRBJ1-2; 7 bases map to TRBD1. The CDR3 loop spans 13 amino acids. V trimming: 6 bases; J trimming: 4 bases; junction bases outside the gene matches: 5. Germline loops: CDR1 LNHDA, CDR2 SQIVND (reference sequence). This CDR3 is CASRPGTAYGYTF. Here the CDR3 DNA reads TGTGCCAGTAGACCCGGGACAGCCTATGGCTACACCTTC.